These 11 T cell receptor beta chains were sequenced from one sample in a study of T cell responses to AZD1222 COVID-19 vaccine. Using immunoSEQ multiplex PCR, the repertoire was profiled, and TCRdb retains in-frame clones only, with some absent. Altogether about 85,000 clones are present, 86% being singletons, with the ten largest covering 7%. The sequencing here drew on peripheral blood, taken on day 0 of AZD1222 vaccination. These receptors were obtained from an adult in good health.

The genes are TRBV10-1 and TRBJ2-7; TRBD1 matches at 8 bases. The CDR3 contains 16 residues. Germline-derived CDR1 and CDR2 are WNHNN and SYGVQD (reference sequence). The V segment lost 5 bases and the J segment 3 bases; nucleotides outside the gene matches: 12. This chain's CDR3 is CASSRLRGRGNYEQYF. In DNA form, the CDR3 reads TGCGCCAGCAGTCGCCTCAGGGGGCGCGGCAACTACGAGCAGTACTTC.

This rearrangement joins TRBV10-3 to TRBJ1-2; no reliable D call. V dropped 1 base and J dropped 3 bases, with 3 bases sitting between them. The V gene's germline CDR1 is ENHRY and CDR2 SYGVKD. The CDR3 runs 12 residues. The CDR3 DNA follows: TGTGCCATCAGTGAGTTGGACTATGGCTACACCTTC. Residues: CAISELDYGYTF.

The J gene is TRBJ2-4, the V gene TRBV3-1 (or the pseudogene TRBV3-2); the match to TRBD1 covers 8 bases. V lost 4 bases and J lost 9; bases outside the gene matches: 2. The germline V gene encodes CDR1 LGHDT and CDR2 YNNKEL (reference sequence). The CDR3 sequence is 12 residues long. CDR3 bases: TGTGCCAGCAGCCGCGACAGGGGCATTCAGTACTTC. It codes for CASSRDRGIQYF.

This chain links TRBV6-2 or TRBV6-3 with TRBJ1-5; 9 bases match TRBD1. The trim removed 5 bases at V and 7 bases at J, leaving 6 bases unmatched. This CDR3 is 14 amino acids long. Looked up from germline, CDR1 is MNHEY and CDR2 is SVGEGT. In DNA form, the CDR3 reads TGTGCCAGCAGTCAACAGGGGGCAACGCAGCCCCAGCATTTT. Its translation: CASSQQGATQPQHF.

The chain couples TRBV2 to TRBJ2-1, with 8 bases that match TRBD2. CDR3 length equals 14 residues. CDR1 SNHLY and CDR2 FYNNEI come from the germline V gene. After removal of 10 bases from V and 0 bases from J, the junction contained 5 bases not matched to a gene. CDR3 residues: CAIIAGLSYNEQFF. CDR3 nucleotides: TGTGCCATCATAGCGGGACTCTCCTACAATGAGCAGTTCTTC. The full variable domain, completed using reference TRBV2 and TRBJ2-1, is EPEVTQTPSHQVTQMGQEVILRCVPISNHLYFYWYRQILGQKVEFLVSFYNNEISEKSEIFDDQFSVERPDGSNFTLKIRSTKLEDSAMYFCAIIAGLSYNEQFFGPGTRLTVL.

The chain has TRBV7-9 and TRBJ1-1; tentatively, D is TRBD1 (6 bases). V was trimmed by 2 bases and J by 0 bases, leaving 10 bases between them. The CDR3 is 15 amino acids. Germline V gene sequence: CDR1 SEHNR, CDR2 FQNEAQ (reference sequence). In DNA form, the CDR3 reads TGTGCCAGCAGCTTAACGGGACAACTGAACACTGAAGCTTTCTTT. As protein: CASSLTGQLNTEAFF.

This clone appeared a few times. This chain joins TRBV7-2 and TRBJ1-2, with a possible D match to TRBD1 (6 bases). CDR3 length: 15 amino acids. CDR1 and CDR2 (germline): SGHTA, FQGNSA. Trimming cost V 3 bases and J 0 bases, with 11 bases left between them. CDR3 sequence: CASSLGQTANYGYTF. CDR3 DNA sequence: TGTGCCAGCAGCTTGGGACAAACCGCTAACTATGGCTACACCTTC.

V is TRBV6-6 and J is TRBJ2-7; D not resolved. This CDR3 region has 12 residues. The V and J ends lost 6 bases and 4 bases respectively, with 10 bases between them. Germline CDR1 reads MNHNY; CDR2 reads SVGAGI (reference sequence). The chain's CDR3 is CASRVHQYEQYF. Here the CDR3 DNA reads TGTGCCAGCAGGGTCCACCAATACGAGCAGTACTTC.

The CDR3 sequence is CSATGGQPQHF. Written as DNA, the CDR3 is TGCAGTGCTACCGGGGGACAGCCCCAGCATTTT. This chain connects TRBV20-1 to TRBJ1-5, with D perhaps matching TRBD1 (5 bases). Germline CDR1 and CDR2: DFQATT and SNEGSKA (reference sequence). The CDR3 is made up of 11 amino acids. V shed 4 bases and J shed 7 bases, with 8 bases lying between them.

J is TRBJ1-6 and V is TRBV5-5; a possible D gene is TRBD1 (6 bases). The germline V gene has CDR1 SGHKS and CDR2 YYEKEE (reference sequence). V was trimmed by 0 bases and J by 8 bases, leaving 12 bases between them. The CDR3 contains 15 residues. For the CDR3, the DNA is TGTGCCAGCAGCTTGGTTGATCAGGGGTATTCACCCCTCCACTTT. Translated: CASSLVDQGYSPLHF.

By share of the sample, this clone is medium-sized (0.01 to 0.1%). The chain carries TRBV4-2 and TRBJ2-3, with TRBD2 matching over 8 bases. The CDR3 length is 17 residues. Germline V gene lookup returns CDR1 LGHNA and CDR2 YNFKEQ. After removal of 0 bases from V and 7 bases from J, the junction contained 12 bases not matched to a gene. CDR3 sequence reads: CASSQDGQSGSTNTQYF. CDR3 coding DNA: TGTGCCAGCAGCCAAGATGGGCAAAGCGGGAGTACGAATACGCAGTATTTT.